This T cell receptor (beta chain) was profiled in a study of blood T cell repertoires in COVID-19. Overall study context: Researchers got acute and convalescent COVID-19 samples from the United States, Italy and Spain. The cDNA or gDNA used as material had been derived from T cells, B-cell-depleted T cells, or PBMCs.

The CDR3 extends over 19 amino acids. CDR1 is KGHSH and CDR2 is LQKENI in the germline V gene. The V segment lost 2 bases and the J segment 4 bases; nucleotides outside the gene matches: 17. Per the study methods: Amplified reference gene primers provided the basis for estimating nucleated cell counts. Sequenced by immunoSEQ multiplex PCR; TCRdb stores in-frame clones only, minus some. The V and J calls and clone size come from that table; D and trimming were worked out from the DNA. The profile shows about 140,000 clones, over 70% of them singletons. Sequenced: peripheral blood. The sequence was obtained from a woman in her 50s with acute or convalescent COVID-19. The gene calls are TRBV18 and TRBJ2-7, with 10 bases lining up with TRBD2. DNA of the CDR3: TGTGCCAGCTCACCAGAATTAGCGGGGGGTCACATTCATCTTTACGAGCAGTACTTC. It codes for CASSPELAGGHIHLYEQYF.